This is a list of T cell receptor beta chains from one sample in a study of blood T cell repertoires in COVID-19. Only in-frame clones appear in the TCRdb table, and some are missing; sequencing was by immunoSEQ multiplex PCR. The sample records 100,000 or so clones, about 80% being singletons. The sequenced material came from peripheral blood. Every receptor here comes from a human donor in a cohort sampled during active COVID-19. CDR3s include the opening cysteine and the closing phenylalanine or tryptophan. Fields, in order: clone size, D gene, J gene, V gene, CDR3 protein, CDR3 DNA. The D gene is left open where the match is weak. The size field is filled for only some rows; it gives once, few, many or a size class.

clone size: .; D gene: .; J gene: TRBJ2-6; V gene: TRBV10-3; CDR3 protein: CAISESEGAGANVLTF; CDR3 DNA: TGTGCCATCAGTGAGTCGGAAGGAGCTGGGGCCAACGTCCTGACTTTC
clone size: once; D gene: .; J gene: TRBJ2-7; V gene: TRBV29-1; CDR3 protein: CSVADRSTYEQYF; CDR3 DNA: TGCAGCGTTGCTGACAGGTCGACCTACGAGCAGTACTTC
clone size: .; D gene: TRBD1; J gene: TRBJ2-7; V gene: TRBV4-2; CDR3 protein: CASSQGTGGSYEQYF; CDR3 DNA: TGTGCCAGCAGCCAAGGGACAGGGGGGTCCTACGAGCAGTACTTC
clone size: .; D gene: .; J gene: TRBJ2-7; V gene: TRBV28; CDR3 protein: CASGQILPYEQYF; CDR3 DNA: TGTGCCAGCGGTCAGATATTACCCTACGAGCAGTACTTC
clone size: .; D gene: .; J gene: TRBJ2-6; V gene: TRBV7-2; CDR3 protein: CASSSGGSGANVLTF; CDR3 DNA: TGTGCCAGCAGCTCCGGTGGCTCTGGGGCCAACGTCCTGACTTTC
clone size: .; D gene: .; J gene: TRBJ1-1; V gene: TRBV7-8; CDR3 protein: CASSPPRGAPAFF; CDR3 DNA: TGTGCCAGCAGCCCCCCTAGGGGTGCCCCCGCTTTCTTT
clone size: .; D gene: .; J gene: TRBJ2-2; V gene: TRBV11-3; CDR3 protein: CASSLGRLNTGELFF; CDR3 DNA: TGTGCCAGCAGCTTAGGGCGGCTAAACACCGGGGAGCTGTTTTTT
clone size: .; D gene: TRBD1; J gene: TRBJ2-7; V gene: TRBV11-3; CDR3 protein: CASSKDRGHPYEQYF; CDR3 DNA: TGTGCCAGCAGCAAGGACAGGGGGCACCCCTACGAGCAGTACTTC
clone size: .; D gene: TRBD1; J gene: TRBJ2-4; V gene: TRBV18; CDR3 protein: CASSPGQGANIQYF; CDR3 DNA: TGTGCCAGCTCACCCGGACAGGGGGCTAACATTCAGTACTTC
clone size: .; D gene: TRBD1; J gene: TRBJ1-3; V gene: TRBV25-1; CDR3 protein: CASSELGTGLSGNTIYF; CDR3 DNA: TGTGCCAGCAGTGAATTAGGGACAGGTCTTAGTGGAAACACCATATATTTT
clone size: few; D gene: TRBD1; J gene: TRBJ1-6; V gene: TRBV7-2; CDR3 protein: CASSLVQGENSPLHF; CDR3 DNA: TGTGCCAGCAGCTTAGTACAGGGGGAAAATTCACCCCTCCACTTT
clone size: .; D gene: .; J gene: TRBJ1-1; V gene: TRBV19; CDR3 protein: CASRPQGMNTEAFF; CDR3 DNA: TGTGCCAGTAGACCGCAGGGGATGAACACTGAAGCTTTCTTT
clone size: .; D gene: TRBD2; J gene: TRBJ2-3; V gene: TRBV27; CDR3 protein: CASQASGRNTQYF; CDR3 DNA: TGTGCCAGCCAGGCTAGCGGGAGAAATACGCAGTATTTT
clone size: .; D gene: TRBD1; J gene: TRBJ2-7; V gene: TRBV28; CDR3 protein: CASGGQGYEQYF; CDR3 DNA: TGTGCCAGCGGGGGACAGGGCTACGAGCAGTACTTC
clone size: .; D gene: .; J gene: TRBJ1-4; V gene: TRBV2; CDR3 protein: CASKDGRGSEKLFF; CDR3 DNA: TGTGCCAGCAAGGACGGCAGGGGAAGTGAAAAACTGTTTTTT
clone size: .; D gene: .; J gene: TRBJ1-1; V gene: TRBV5-5; CDR3 protein: CASSGAGTINTEAFF; CDR3 DNA: TGTGCCAGCAGCGGCGCCGGGACAATAAACACTGAAGCTTTCTTT
clone size: once; D gene: .; J gene: TRBJ2-7; V gene: TRBV9; CDR3 protein: CASSARTTGGEQYF; CDR3 DNA: TGTGCCAGCAGCGCCCGGACTACTGGGGGCGAGCAGTACTTC
clone size: .; D gene: .; J gene: TRBJ2-7; V gene: TRBV18; CDR3 protein: CASSPPSRVYEQYF; CDR3 DNA: TGTGCCAGCTCACCACCAAGCAGGGTCTACGAGCAGTACTTC
clone size: .; D gene: .; J gene: TRBJ2-5; V gene: TRBV5-5; CDR3 protein: CASSSRDIAETQYF; CDR3 DNA: TGTGCCAGCAGCTCTAGGGACATAGCAGAGACCCAGTACTTC
clone size: .; D gene: .; J gene: TRBJ2-7; V gene: TRBV5-4; CDR3 protein: CASSSRGRATYEQYF; CDR3 DNA: TGTGCCAGCAGCTCGCGGGGGCGGGCCACCTACGAGCAGTACTTC
clone size: .; D gene: .; J gene: TRBJ2-7; V gene: TRBV5-5; CDR3 protein: CASSLAAASYEQYF; CDR3 DNA: TGTGCCAGCAGCTTGGCGGCGGCGTCCTACGAGCAGTACTTC
clone size: .; D gene: .; J gene: TRBJ2-3; V gene: TRBV9; CDR3 protein: CASSVAGGHTHTDTQYF; CDR3 DNA: TGTGCCAGCAGCGTAGCGGGGGGCCACACACACACAGATACGCAGTATTTT
clone size: .; D gene: TRBD1; J gene: TRBJ1-3; V gene: TRBV19; CDR3 protein: CASSTGGSGNTIYF; CDR3 DNA: TGTGCCAGTAGCACAGGGGGCTCTGGAAACACCATATATTTT
clone size: .; D gene: TRBD1; J gene: TRBJ2-7; V gene: TRBV6-5; CDR3 protein: CASSPDRGQSYEQYF; CDR3 DNA: TGTGCCAGCAGCCCGGACAGGGGGCAGTCCTACGAGCAGTACTTC
clone size: .; D gene: TRBD1; J gene: TRBJ2-7; V gene: TRBV2; CDR3 protein: CASSLQGPAYEQYF; CDR3 DNA: TGTGCCAGCAGTCTACAGGGGCCCGCCTACGAGCAGTACTTC
clone size: .; D gene: .; J gene: TRBJ1-3; V gene: TRBV6-6; CDR3 protein: CASSYEISGNTIYF; CDR3 DNA: TGTGCCAGCAGTTACGAGATCTCTGGAAACACCATATATTTT
clone size: .; D gene: .; J gene: TRBJ2-4; V gene: TRBV10-2; CDR3 protein: CASSDRAKNIQYF; CDR3 DNA: TGCGCCAGCAGCGACAGAGCCAAAAACATTCAGTACTTC
clone size: .; D gene: .; J gene: TRBJ1-1; V gene: TRBV19; CDR3 protein: CASRRLDGLTEAFF; CDR3 DNA: TGTGCCAGTAGAAGACTGGACGGACTCACTGAAGCTTTCTTT
clone size: .; D gene: TRBD2; J gene: TRBJ2-2; V gene: TRBV3-1/TRBV3-2; CDR3 protein: CASSQDRAGGNGELFF; CDR3 DNA: TGTGCCAGCAGCCAAGATCGGGCGGGGGGTAACGGGGAGCTGTTTTTT
clone size: .; D gene: TRBD1; J gene: TRBJ2-7; V gene: TRBV11-2; CDR3 protein: CASSRRGQGGSYEQYF; CDR3 DNA: TGTGCCAGCAGCCGTCGCGGACAGGGAGGTTCCTACGAGCAGTACTTC
clone size: few; D gene: TRBD1; J gene: TRBJ1-5; V gene: TRBV2; CDR3 protein: CASSSGTGGFQPQHF; CDR3 DNA: TGTGCCAGCAGCTCCGGGACAGGGGGGTTTCAGCCCCAGCATTTT
clone size: .; D gene: .; J gene: TRBJ2-5; V gene: TRBV20-1; CDR3 protein: CSARDLETQYF; CDR3 DNA: TGCAGTGCTAGAGATCTGGAGACCCAGTACTTC
clone size: .; D gene: TRBD1; J gene: TRBJ2-7; V gene: TRBV28; CDR3 protein: CASRATGGRYEQYF; CDR3 DNA: TGTGCCAGCAGGGCGACAGGGGGGAGGTACGAGCAGTACTTC
clone size: .; D gene: .; J gene: TRBJ2-5; V gene: TRBV18; CDR3 protein: CASSPEKTQYF; CDR3 DNA: TGTGCCAGCTCACCCGAGAAGACCCAGTACTTC
clone size: .; D gene: TRBD2; J gene: TRBJ2-7; V gene: TRBV6-2/TRBV6-3; CDR3 protein: CASSRGGTSGTYEQYF; CDR3 DNA: TGTGCCAGCAGTAGAGGAGGGACTAGCGGCACCTACGAGCAGTACTTC
clone size: .; D gene: .; J gene: TRBJ2-5; V gene: TRBV5-4; CDR3 protein: CASSLARGQETQYF; CDR3 DNA: TGTGCCAGCAGCTTGGCTCGCGGCCAAGAGACCCAGTACTTC
clone size: once; D gene: .; J gene: TRBJ2-5; V gene: TRBV15; CDR3 protein: CATSRDRGRETQYF; CDR3 DNA: TGTGCCACCAGCAGAGATCGCGGCCGGGAGACCCAGTACTTC
clone size: .; D gene: .; J gene: TRBJ1-6; V gene: TRBV6-4; CDR3 protein: CASSDYLGVGNSPLHF; CDR3 DNA: TGTGCCAGCAGTGACTACCTCGGGGTCGGGAATTCACCCCTCCACTTT
clone size: .; D gene: .; J gene: TRBJ2-7; V gene: TRBV6-1; CDR3 protein: CASSANRPRGFHEQYF; CDR3 DNA: TGTGCCAGCAGTGCAAACAGGCCCCGAGGTTTCCACGAGCAGTACTTC
clone size: few; D gene: .; J gene: TRBJ1-1; V gene: TRBV4-2; CDR3 protein: CASSQDRREAFF; CDR3 DNA: TGTGCCAGCAGCCAAGATCGGAGGGAAGCTTTCTTT
clone size: .; D gene: .; J gene: TRBJ1-5; V gene: TRBV19; CDR3 protein: CASSPGIGQPQHF; CDR3 DNA: TGTGCCAGTAGCCCAGGGATTGGTCAGCCCCAGCATTTT
clone size: .; D gene: .; J gene: TRBJ2-7; V gene: TRBV14; CDR3 protein: CASSQESGLTQYF; CDR3 DNA: TGTGCCAGCAGCCAAGAGTCAGGCCTAACCCAGTACTTC
clone size: .; D gene: TRBD1; J gene: TRBJ1-3; V gene: TRBV5-6; CDR3 protein: CASSIRQGRRNTIYF; CDR3 DNA: TGTGCCAGCAGCATACGACAGGGCCGAAGAAACACCATATATTTT
clone size: .; D gene: .; J gene: TRBJ1-6; V gene: TRBV27; CDR3 protein: CASSIYSTDNNSPLHF; CDR3 DNA: TGTGCCAGCAGTATTTACTCGACGGACAATAATTCACCCCTCCACTTT
clone size: once; D gene: .; J gene: TRBJ1-1; V gene: TRBV4-1; CDR3 protein: CASSLRRLRDYPTNTEAFF; CDR3 DNA: TGCGCCAGCAGCCTGAGAAGGCTCCGGGATTACCCGACCAACACTGAAGCTTTCTTT
clone size: .; D gene: .; J gene: TRBJ2-6; V gene: TRBV18; CDR3 protein: CASSDGVPGANVLTF; CDR3 DNA: TGTGCCAGCTCCGACGGGGTGCCTGGGGCCAACGTCCTGACTTTC
clone size: .; D gene: TRBD2; J gene: TRBJ2-7; V gene: TRBV19; CDR3 protein: CASSIDSFGLADEQYF; CDR3 DNA: TGTGCCAGTAGTATAGATTCTTTTGGACTAGCGGACGAGCAGTACTTC
clone size: .; D gene: .; J gene: TRBJ1-5; V gene: TRBV7-3; CDR3 protein: CASSPGGNQPQHF; CDR3 DNA: TGTGCCAGCAGCCCGGGAGGCAATCAGCCCCAGCATTTT